Below, 24 T cell receptor beta chains from the same sample are listed, as sequenced in a study of cytomegalovirus exposure and HLA in healthy donors (dated by TCRdb to about 2017). To prepare the library, the immunoSEQ multiplex PCR assay was applied. The table comes from immuneACCESS by way of TCRdb, which keeps in-frame sequences with V and J called. Part of the clones is missing from these tables; in studies checked, under half for an unresolved V gene and the rest for unknown reasons. A total of roughly 200,000 clones appear in this sample, roughly 81% of them only once. The leading ten clones occupy about 1.2% of the sample. Sequenced input: PBMCs. Receptors originate from a woman in her 30s in good health and CMV-seronegative.

The table lists this clone with a count of one. The chain uses TRBV7-8 and TRBJ1-4, with TRBD1 identical over 7 bases. This CDR3 spans 16 amino acids. J was trimmed by 4 bases and V by 1 base; bases with no gene match: 6. In germline, CDR1 is SGHVS, CDR2 FQNEAQ. CDR3 in DNA: TGTGCCAGCAGCTTAGGGTTCGGGACAGTTAATGAAAAACTGTTTTTT. It translates to CASSLGFGTVNEKLFF.

J is TRBJ2-2 and V is TRBV30; a weak D match, TRBD2 (6 bases). The CDR3 runs 14 residues. The V end lost 7 bases, the J end lost 5 bases, and 17 bases lay between the germline ends. Germline CDR1 is GTSNPN and CDR2 is SVGIG (reference sequence). CDR3 protein: CALRRATRTGELFF. The CDR3 region has the DNA TGTGCCTTGCGGAGGGCGACGAGGACCGGGGAGCTGTTTTTT.

This chain joins TRBV5-8 and TRBJ1-5; a weak D match, TRBD1 (6 bases). CDR3 length equals 14 residues. With 4 bases removed from V and 5 bases from J, the gap between germline ends came to 13 bases. The V gene's germline CDR1 is SGHTS and CDR2 YDEGEE. CDR3: CASSAYQGHQPQHF. CDR3 DNA: TGTGCCAGCAGCGCGTATCAGGGGCATCAGCCCCAGCATTTT.

As for this clone: Additional DNA sequences in this sample encode the identical CDR3. V and J are TRBV18 and TRBJ2-7, with a tentative D call TRBD1 (6 bases). Germline lookup yields CDR1 KGHSH and CDR2 LQKENI. The ends were cut back, 2 bases at V and 6 bases at J, with 11 bases in the middle. The CDR3 totals 13 residues. Here the CDR3 DNA reads TGTGCCAGCTCACCAAATACAGGGCGCGAGCAGTACTTC. Its protein is CASSPNTGREQYF.

The chain is built from TRBV4-1 and TRBJ2-7; D not certain. The V gene lost 0 bases and the J gene lost 0 bases, with 12 bases spanning the gap. CDR1 is MGHRA and CDR2 is YSYEKL in the germline V gene. This CDR3 has 16 residues. CDR3 nucleotide sequence: TGCGCCAGCAGCCAAGATAGCCAGAGGAGCTCCTACGAGCAGTACTTC. It specifies CASSQDSQRSSYEQYF.

This clone came up a few times. The V gene is TRBV6-5, the J gene TRBJ1-4; TRBD1 matches at 7 bases. Germline loops: CDR1 MNHEY, CDR2 SVGAGI. The CDR3 consists of 14 residues. With 6 bases clipped from V and 4 bases from J, the junction kept 5 bases outside the gene matches. The CDR3 DNA sequence: TGTGCCAGCAGGCTACAGGGGTTTAATGAAAAACTGTTTTTT. Its translation: CASRLQGFNEKLFF.

J is TRBJ2-2 and V is TRBV27, with TRBD1 matching 7 bases. The V gene end was trimmed by 6 bases and the J gene end by 4 bases; junction bases not matched to a gene: 14. The CDR3 consists of 17 residues. Germline V lookup: CDR1 MNHEY, CDR2 SMNVEV (reference sequence). The CDR3 reads CASSSQPLTGSTGELFF. CDR3 sequence (DNA): TGTGCCAGCAGCTCCCAACCCCTGACAGGGAGCACCGGGGAGCTGTTTTTT.

V and J are TRBV9 and TRBJ1-5; D is possibly TRBD1 (5 bases). The CDR3 runs to 14 residues. CDR1 and CDR2 from the germline V gene are SGDLS and YYNGEE. V was pared by 4 bases and J by 9 bases, with 17 bases between. CDR3 DNA sequence: TGTGCCAGCAGCCCAGGGATGGCGTCTTGGCCCCAGCATTTT. Its protein is CASSPGMASWPQHF.

V is TRBV4-1 and J is TRBJ2-7; D gene uncertain. Trimming took off 1 base at V and 1 base at J, with 8 bases between the two ends. Germline CDR1 reads MGHRA; CDR2 reads YSYEKL. The CDR3 spans 14 residues. CDR3 nucleotides: TGCGCCAGCAGCCAAGGGCGGCCGTCCTACGAGCAGTACTTC. This sequence encodes CASSQGRPSYEQYF.

This clone was seen more than once but under ten times. The gene calls are TRBV6-5 and TRBJ1-1; 9 bases fit TRBD1. Germline assignment: CDR1 MNHEY and CDR2 SVGAGI. The CDR3 is made up of 16 amino acids. V dropped 2 bases and J dropped 4; count of bases not matched to a gene: 8. The CDR3 bases are TGTGCCAGCAGTTACCCGGACAGGGGAAGTGGCACTGAAGCTTTCTTT. It codes for CASSYPDRGSGTEAFF.

This clone occurred once. The CDR3 loop is CASKGSGRAPDTQYF. The CDR3 region has the DNA TGTGCCAGCAAGGGAAGCGGGAGGGCCCCAGATACGCAGTATTTT. This chain joins TRBV6-1 and TRBJ2-3; 10 bases are a match to TRBD2. V lost 7 bases to trimming and J lost 4 bases; unmatched junction nucleotides: 8. The CDR3 totals 15 residues. Germline V gene sequence: CDR1 MNHNS, CDR2 SASEGT.

The CDR3 coding sequence is TGCGCCAGCAGCCATAGCGGGGGGGCGCTCCAAGAGACCCAGTACTTC. Protein sequence: CASSHSGGALQETQYF. J is TRBJ2-5 and V is TRBV5-1, with 11 bases aligning to TRBD2. The germline V gene has CDR1 SGHRS and CDR2 YFSETQ. Trimming took 4 bases from V and 1 from J; bases not matched to a gene: 6. There are 16 residues in the CDR3.

This chain links TRBV7-9 with TRBJ2-1; the D gene is possibly TRBD2 (5 bases). From germline, CDR1 is SEHNR and CDR2 FQNEAQ (reference sequence). CDR3 length: 14 residues. V was shortened by 1 base and J by 3 bases, with 7 bases between the two germline ends. CDR3 sequence: CASSLEEDYNEQFF. CDR3 nucleotides: TGTGCCAGCAGCTTAGAGGAGGACTACAATGAGCAGTTCTTC.

This chain joins TRBV6-5 and TRBJ2-1; 7 bases are a match to TRBD1. Germline V gene data show CDR1 as MNHEY and CDR2 as SVGAGI. The CDR3 runs to 16 residues. V shed 2 bases, J shed 2 bases, and the junction held 6 bases outside the gene matches. The DNA of the CDR3 is TGTGCCAGCAGTTACGCAGGGGGATTCCCCTACAATGAGCAGTTCTTC. This encodes CASSYAGGFPYNEQFF.

The V gene is TRBV6-5, the J gene TRBJ2-2; weak D call: TRBD1 (6 bases). The CDR3 is 16 residues long. Germline CDR1 and CDR2: MNHEY and SVGAGI. The V gene lost 2 bases and the J gene lost 11 bases, with 21 bases spanning the gap. The CDR3 loop is CASSYDAGVKNGELFF. The DNA for the CDR3 is TGTGCCAGCAGTTACGATGCAGGGGTTAAGAATGGAGAGCTGTTTTTT.

This chain joins TRBV18 and TRBJ1-2, with 7 bases that match TRBD1. This CDR3 contains 13 residues. Germline values: CDR1 KGHSH, CDR2 LQKENI. V gave up 3 bases and J gave up 6 bases; unmatched junction bases: 4. For the CDR3, the DNA is TGTGCCAGCTCACCTCGTGGGACAGATGGCTACACCTTC. Its protein product is CASSPRGTDGYTF.

The V and J genes are TRBV5-8 and TRBJ1-1; a possible D gene is TRBD1 (5 bases). V was cut by 0 bases and J by 2 bases, with 8 bases left in between. The V gene's germline CDR1 is SGHTS and CDR2 YDEGEE. The CDR3 spans 14 residues. In nucleotides, the CDR3 is TGTGCCAGCAGCTTGGATCAGGGTAACACTGAAGCTTTCTTT. Its protein is CASSLDQGNTEAFF.

This sequence joins TRBV6-6 and TRBJ1-1, with D possibly matching TRBD1 (6 bases). Germline CDR1 MNHNY, CDR2 SVGAGI (reference sequence). The V and J ends lost 2 bases and 4 bases respectively, with 11 bases between them. This CDR3 is 14 amino acids long. CDR3 coding DNA: TGTGCCAGCAGTTACACGACAGGTGCCACTGAAGCTTTCTTT. This translates into CASSYTTGATEAFF.

The V gene is TRBV6-1, the J gene TRBJ2-5, with 7 bases matching TRBD1. Germline V gene lookup returns CDR1 MNHNS and CDR2 SASEGT. V lost 6 bases, J lost 0 bases, and 4 bases stayed unmatched. This CDR3 contains 14 residues. CDR3 loop: CASSLTGYQETQYF. CDR3 coding DNA: TGTGCCAGCAGCCTGACAGGGTACCAAGAGACCCAGTACTTC.

CDR3 loop: CSVDPGGGHTDTQYF. Written as DNA, the CDR3 is TGCAGCGTTGACCCGGGGGGGGGCCACACAGATACGCAGTATTTT. The chain couples TRBV29-1 to TRBJ2-3, with 8 positions matching TRBD2. CDR3 length equals 15 residues. Germline CDR1 and CDR2: SQVTM and ANQGSEA. Trimming at V came to 3 bases and at J to 2 bases, leaving 7 bases not matched to a gene.

The chain carries TRBV6-1 and TRBJ1-2; D unresolved. Germline CDR1 MNHNS, CDR2 SASEGT. V was clipped by 6 bases and J by 3 bases, with 5 bases between them. The CDR3 has 11 residues. The CDR3 nucleotides are TGTGCCAGCAGGAGGGACTATGGCTACACCTTC. It encodes CASRRDYGYTF.

The rearrangement links TRBV1 to TRBJ2-1; the D call TRBD2 from the table was never checked on the DNA. TRBV1 is noted as a pseudogene. The CDR3 covers 18 residues. DNA for the CDR3: TGCACCAGCAGCCATCCCGGGACTAGCGGGGTGGGGTCCCATGAGCAGTTCTTC. Residues: CTSSHPGTSGVGSHEQFF.

The chain employs TRBV7-9 and TRBJ2-7; 10 nucleotides align to TRBD1. This CDR3 is 14 amino acids long. The germline V gene has CDR1 SEHNR and CDR2 FQNEAQ (reference sequence). Trimming cost V 4 bases and J 4 bases; bases outside gene matches: 4. The chain's CDR3 is CASSSGQGRYEQYF. Here the CDR3 DNA reads TGTGCCAGCAGCTCGGGACAGGGGAGGTACGAGCAGTACTTC.

The sample holds one count of this clone. The genes are TRBV6-5 and TRBJ2-7; 13 nucleotides match TRBD2. V lost 10 bases, J lost 6 bases, and 12 bases stayed unmatched. The CDR3 totals 15 residues. CDR1 MNHEY and CDR2 SVGAGI come from the germline V gene. The CDR3 bases are TGTGCCACTTCGTCCCCCGGGACTAGCGGGATCGAGCAGTACTTC. This encodes CATSSPGTSGIEQYF.